This is a list of T cell receptor beta chains from one sample in a study of graft-versus-host responses after intestinal transplantation. TCRdb's table, derived via immunoSEQ multiplex PCR, lists solely in-frame clones and lacks some. The repertoire holds 20,000 to 30,000 clones, with over 75% as singletons. This material consisted of PBMCs, taken nearly 470 days after intestinal transplant. Receptors were obtained from a human patient who received an intestinal transplant, so some T cells may come from the graft donor. Each CDR3 is given with its conserved first and last residue. Fields, in order: clone size, V gene, D gene, J gene, CDR3 protein, CDR3 DNA. The D gene is left open where the match is weak. A row's size may be missing; if present it is once, few, many or a size class.

>-|TRBV11-2|TRBD2|TRBJ2-7
CASSPRLAGAYEQYF
TGTGCCAGCAGCCCTCGACTAGCGGGAGCCTACGAGCAGTACTTC
>-|TRBV29-1|TRBD1|TRBJ1-2
CSVESPGRGYGYTF
TGCAGCGTTGAATCCCCGGGCAGGGGGTATGGCTACACCTTC
>-|TRBV5-4|-|TRBJ2-5
CASSRGETQYF
TGTGCCAGCAGCAGAGGAGAGACCCAGTACTTC
>-|TRBV15|-|TRBJ2-2
CATSRVGVEAGELFF
TGTGCCACCAGCAGAGTAGGGGTTGAGGCCGGGGAGCTGTTTTTT
>few|TRBV6-1|TRBD1|TRBJ2-4
CASSEVQGVGNIQYF
TGTGCCAGCAGTGAAGTCCAGGGGGTGGGGAACATTCAGTACTTC
>-|TRBV7-7|-|TRBJ2-7
CASSPSTGSYEQYF
TGTGCTAGCAGCCCCTCGACAGGCAGCTACGAGCAGTACTTC
>few|TRBV5-4|-|TRBJ1-2
CASSLHYGYTF
TGTGCCAGCAGCTTACACTATGGCTACACCTTC
>-|TRBV6-1|-|TRBJ1-1
CASSDEVTEAFF
TGTGCCAGCAGTGATGAGGTGACTGAAGCTTTCTTT
>-|TRBV7-9|-|TRBJ2-2
CASSLARGTGELFF
TGTGCCAGCAGCTTAGCGAGGGGAACCGGGGAGCTGTTTTTT
>-|TRBV28|-|TRBJ1-6
CASSLTSTGYNSPLHF
TGTGCCAGCAGTTTAACATCAACGGGGTATAATTCACCCCTCCACTTT
>-|TRBV2|-|TRBJ1-3
CASSDRPGNTIYF
TGTGCCAGCAGTGACAGGCCAGGAAACACCATATATTTT
>-|TRBV28|-|TRBJ2-2
CASTPIRGTHTGELFF
TGTGCCAGCACTCCTATACGGGGTACCCACACCGGGGAGCTGTTTTTT
>few|TRBV5-6|-|TRBJ2-7
CASSFVTRRWSEQYF
TGTGCCAGCAGCTTCGTGACAAGAAGGTGGAGCGAGCAGTACTTC
>-|TRBV28|-|TRBJ2-2
CASIRAGELFF
TGTGCCAGTATCAGGGCCGGGGAGCTGTTTTTT
>-|TRBV18|-|TRBJ2-7
CASSPPSRDTYEQYF
TGTGCCAGCTCACCACCGAGCAGGGATACCTACGAGCAGTACTTC
>-|TRBV11-2|TRBD2|TRBJ2-7
CASTRTSGLSYEQYF
TGTGCCAGCACCAGGACTAGCGGACTCTCCTACGAGCAGTACTTC
>-|TRBV6-5|-|TRBJ2-7
CASSEGGIVYEQYF
TGTGCCAGCAGTGAGGGGGGAATAGTGTACGAGCAGTACTTC
>once|TRBV18|TRBD1|TRBJ2-5
CASSRDRGQETQYF
TGTGCCAGCTCACGGGACAGGGGGCAAGAGACCCAGTACTTC
>-|TRBV6-1|TRBD1|TRBJ1-5
CASSSEGQGNQPQHF
TGTGCCAGCAGTTCAGAGGGACAGGGGAATCAGCCCCAGCATTTT
>-|TRBV10-3|-|TRBJ1-5
CAISEATTLNQPQHF
TGTGCCATCAGTGAGGCGACAACACTAAATCAGCCCCAGCATTTT
>-|TRBV6-5|-|TRBJ2-3
CASSYSWAGDTQYF
TGTGCCAGCAGTTACTCATGGGCGGGAGATACGCAGTATTTT
>-|TRBV28|-|TRBJ1-1
CASTVNTEAFF
TGTGCCAGCACCGTTAACACTGAAGCTTTCTTT
>-|TRBV29-1|TRBD1|TRBJ1-3
CSVEVGTARNTIYF
TGCAGCGTTGAAGTGGGGACAGCGAGAAACACCATATATTTT
>-|TRBV5-1|TRBD1|TRBJ1-2
CASSANGQARGYTF
TGCGCCAGCAGCGCTAACGGACAGGCTAGAGGCTACACCTTC
>few|TRBV10-2|-|TRBJ2-7
CASRITREQYF
TGCGCCAGCAGGATTACTAGAGAGCAGTACTTC
>-|TRBV6-1|-|TRBJ2-5
CASSEIGRGQETQYF
TGTGCCAGCAGTGAAATTGGACGCGGACAAGAGACCCAGTACTTC
>once|TRBV21-1|-|TRBJ1-1
CASAGDTEAFF
TGTGCCAGCGCTGGAGACACTGAAGCTTTCTTT
>-|TRBV6-1|TRBD2|TRBJ2-5
CASSELAGGQETQYF
TGTGCCAGCAGTGAACTAGCGGGGGGGCAAGAGACCCAGTACTTC
>-|TRBV11-2|-|TRBJ1-3
CASSPRVWSNTIYF
TGTGCCAGCAGCCCGCGGGTTTGGTCAAACACCATATATTTT
>-|TRBV5-1|-|TRBJ2-7
CASSYGTNYEQYF
TGCGCCAGCAGCTACGGGACGAACTACGAGCAGTACTTC
>-|TRBV28|TRBD2|TRBJ2-1
CASHRGLAGVEVREQFF
TGTGCCAGCCACCGGGGGCTAGCGGGAGTCGAAGTAAGGGAGCAGTTCTTC
>-|TRBV11-2|-|TRBJ2-5
CASSISGPDGTQYF
TGTGCCAGCAGCATTTCCGGGCCGGACGGGACCCAGTACTTC
>-|TRBV29-1|TRBD1|TRBJ1-2
CSVGGQGIGYGYTF
TGCAGCGTTGGGGGACAGGGAATTGGCTATGGCTACACCTTC
>-|TRBV6-6|-|TRBJ2-7
CASSYLAGWGYEQYF
TGTGCCAGCAGTTACCTGGCGGGATGGGGGTACGAGCAGTACTTC
>-|TRBV5-1|-|TRBJ1-2
CASSLAQVYPNYGYTF
TGCGCCAGCAGCTTGGCGCAAGTCTATCCTAACTATGGCTACACCTTC
>-|TRBV5-4|-|TRBJ1-1
CASSLGLDSLNTEAFF
TGTGCCAGCAGCTTGGGCCTCGACAGTTTAAACACTGAAGCTTTCTTT
>-|TRBV30|-|TRBJ2-1
CAWSVGPGTAGEQFF
TGTGCCTGGAGTGTAGGGCCCGGGACCGCGGGTGAGCAGTTCTTC
>once|TRBV11-3|-|TRBJ2-3
CASSLEPAGLDTQYF
TGTGCCAGCAGCTTAGAGCCAGCGGGCCTGGATACGCAGTATTTT
>once|TRBV6-1|-|TRBJ1-4
CASSEILGTNEKLFF
TGTGCCAGCAGTGAAATTTTAGGGACTAATGAAAAACTGTTTTTT
>-|TRBV25-1|-|TRBJ2-5
CASSEPEAPRLKTQYF
TGTGCCAGCAGTGAACCCGAGGCCCCCAGGTTGAAGACCCAGTACTTC
>few|TRBV6-1|TRBD1|TRBJ1-2
CASSRQGAGDGYTF
TGTGCCAGCAGCCGACAGGGGGCAGGAGATGGCTACACCTTC
>-|TRBV6-1|TRBD1|TRBJ1-1
CASTRTGKNTEAFF
TGTGCCAGCACCAGGACAGGGAAGAACACTGAAGCTTTCTTT
>-|TRBV9|TRBD1|TRBJ2-2
CASSVNGQDGELFF
TGTGCCAGCAGCGTAAACGGACAGGACGGGGAGCTGTTTTTT
>-|TRBV5-3|TRBD2|TRBJ2-1
CARSLASGSNEQFF
TGTGCCAGAAGCTTGGCTAGCGGGAGCAATGAGCAGTTCTTC
>-|TRBV29-1|-|TRBJ2-3
CSVGVGFGTDTQYF
TGCAGCGTTGGGGTAGGGTTTGGCACAGATACGCAGTATTTT
>-|TRBV6-5|-|TRBJ1-4
CASSPGTINEKLFF
TGTGCCAGCAGCCCAGGGACTATTAATGAAAAACTGTTTTTT
>-|TRBV5-6|-|TRBJ1-1
CASSPRMAEAFF
TGTGCCAGCAGCCCCCGTATGGCTGAAGCTTTCTTT
>-|TRBV9|-|TRBJ2-3
CASSSLLTDTQYF
TGTGCCAGCAGCTCCCTGCTCACAGATACGCAGTATTTT
>-|TRBV5-1|-|TRBJ2-3
CASSPIADLTDTQYF
TGCGCCAGCAGCCCCATAGCGGATCTCACAGATACGCAGTATTTT
>-|TRBV9|TRBD2|TRBJ2-7
CASSPRDYNSYEQYF
TGTGCCAGCAGCCCCCGGGACTACAACTCCTACGAGCAGTACTTC
>-|TRBV6-6|TRBD2|TRBJ2-7
CASTIKVSGRANEQYF
TGTGCCAGCACCATAAAAGTTAGCGGGAGGGCCAACGAGCAGTACTTC
>-|TRBV6-5|-|TRBJ1-2
CASSYGSPGYGYTF
TGTGCCAGCAGTTACGGCAGCCCCGGGTATGGCTACACCTTC
>-|TRBV7-8|-|TRBJ2-7
CASNLYPEREQYF
TGTGCCAGCAACTTATATCCCGAACGCGAGCAGTACTTC
>-|TRBV11-2|-|TRBJ2-7
CASSHRDGSYEQYF
TGTGCCAGCAGCCACAGGGACGGCTCCTACGAGCAGTACTTC
>-|TRBV29-1|-|TRBJ1-4
CSVSRNEGEKLFF
TGCAGCGTTAGTAGGAATGAGGGTGAAAAACTGTTTTTT
>-|TRBV28|TRBD2|TRBJ2-3
CASSIGDSGATGGTQYF
TGTGCCAGCAGCATAGGTGATAGCGGGGCAACGGGGGGTACGCAGTATTTT
>-|TRBV6-6|TRBD1|TRBJ1-2
CASRLQGADYGYTF
TGTGCCAGCAGACTACAGGGGGCTGACTATGGCTACACCTTC